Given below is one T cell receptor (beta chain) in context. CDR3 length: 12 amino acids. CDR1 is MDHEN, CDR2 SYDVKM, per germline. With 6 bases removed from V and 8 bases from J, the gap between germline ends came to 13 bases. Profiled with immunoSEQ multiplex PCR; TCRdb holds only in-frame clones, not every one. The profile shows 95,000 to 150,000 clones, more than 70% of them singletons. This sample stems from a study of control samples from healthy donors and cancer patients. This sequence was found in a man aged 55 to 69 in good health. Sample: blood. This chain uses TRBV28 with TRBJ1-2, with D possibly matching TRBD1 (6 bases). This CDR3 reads CASSLTGWGYTF. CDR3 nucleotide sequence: TGTGCCAGCAGCCTAACAGGGTGGGGCTACACCTTC.